This T cell receptor (beta chain) originates from a study of metastatic and nonmetastatic thyroid tumors. TCRdb reprocessed the PCR reads via MiXCR. The profile covers some 20,000 clones, with 12% appearing a single time and roughly 6.2% taken by the ten largest. The study, taken as a whole, reports: Reports indicated that malignant thyroid tumors showed significantly higher TCR beta diversity than benign nodules did, in blood and tumor.

Sample share makes this clone medium-sized. Its cognate antigen is unknown. This CDR3 is 13 amino acids long. With 8 bases removed from V and 3 bases from J, the gap between germline ends came to 10 bases. CDR1 and CDR2 from the germline V gene are MNHNS and SASEGT. Thyroid surgery was preceded by no treatment in any patient. The clonotype was recovered from a male donor with papillary thyroid cancer or a benign thyroid nodule (not recorded which). Some clones in this sample may be carry-over from other donors' samples. Material for sequencing was blood. The chain employs TRBV6-1 and TRBJ2-2, with D possibly TRBD2 on 5 matching bases. The CDR3: CASSGMDTGELFF. Here the CDR3 DNA reads TGTGCCAGCTCCGGGATGGACACCGGGGAGCTGTTTTTT.